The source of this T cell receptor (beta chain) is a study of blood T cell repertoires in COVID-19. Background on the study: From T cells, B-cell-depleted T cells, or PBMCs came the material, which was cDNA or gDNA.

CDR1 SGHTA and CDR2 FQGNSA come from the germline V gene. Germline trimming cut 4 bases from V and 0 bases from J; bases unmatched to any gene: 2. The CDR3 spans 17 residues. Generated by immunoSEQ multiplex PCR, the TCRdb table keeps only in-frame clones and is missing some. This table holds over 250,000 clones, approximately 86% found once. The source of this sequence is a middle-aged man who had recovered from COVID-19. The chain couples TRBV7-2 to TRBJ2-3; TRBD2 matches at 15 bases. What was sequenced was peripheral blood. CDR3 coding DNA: TGTGCCAGCAGCTGGACTAGCGGGGGGGGCAGCACAGATACGCAGTATTTT. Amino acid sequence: CASSWTSGGGSTDTQYF.